These T cell receptor beta chains were read from a single sample in a study of naive and memory T cell subsets. Each CDR3 protein gets one entry after TCRdb re-called the UMI-ligation and nested PCR reads with MiXCR. The sample consists of around 130,000 distinct CDR3 sequences, approximately 37% of them appearing once. Sequencing was performed on central memory CD4+ T cells from blood. These receptors were taken from a human donor in good health. CDR3s include the opening cysteine and the closing phenylalanine or tryptophan. D genes are given only for firm matches. Only some rows state a clone size, as once, few, many or a class for expanded clones.

J: TRBJ2-1; D: TRBD2; size: few; V: TRBV20-1; DNA: TGCAGTGCTTTCCTAGCGGGTGGGAGCTATGAGCAGTTCTTC; CDR3: CSAFLAGGSYEQFF
J: TRBJ2-1; D: -; size: once; V: TRBV20-1; DNA: TGCAGTGCCAGAGACCGTAGCCTTGTAGGTGGTCTGAAGGATGAGCAGTTCTTC; CDR3: CSARDRSLVGGLKDEQFF
J: TRBJ1-5; D: TRBD1; size: -; V: TRBV6-2/TRBV6-3; DNA: TGTGCCAGCACCGGGACTCAGGGGGCTGAGCCCCAGCATTTT; CDR3: CASTGTQGAEPQHF
J: TRBJ2-1; D: TRBD1; size: -; V: TRBV11-2; DNA: TGTGCCAGCAGCTTAACGGGACAGGGTGCAGATGAGCAGTTCTTC; CDR3: CASSLTGQGADEQFF
J: TRBJ1-2; D: TRBD1; size: few; V: TRBV5-5; DNA: TGTGCCAGCAGTCAAGACAGGGAAGTTGGCTACACCTTC; CDR3: CASSQDREVGYTF
J: TRBJ2-3; D: TRBD2; size: -; V: TRBV29-1; DNA: TGCAGCGTTGGACTAGCGGGAGCCCCAGATACGCAGTATTTT; CDR3: CSVGLAGAPDTQYF
J: TRBJ2-7; D: TRBD1; size: few; V: TRBV5-1; DNA: TGCGCCAGCAGCTCCGGGACAGGGGGAAGGTGGGAGCAGTACTTC; CDR3: CASSSGTGGRWEQYF
J: TRBJ1-1; D: -; size: -; V: TRBV14; DNA: TGTGCCAGCAGCCAAGAATCAGGAGCTTTCTTT; CDR3: CASSQESGAFF
J: TRBJ2-7; D: -; size: -; V: TRBV4-1; DNA: TGCGCCAGCAGCCAAGATTTTTCGAGTTTTGCCGAGCAGTACTTC; CDR3: CASSQDFSSFAEQYF
J: TRBJ1-2; D: -; size: few; V: TRBV3-1; DNA: TGTGCCAGCAGCCAAGAAATGGGCAAGAGGGCAGGGAGCTATGGCTACACCTTC; CDR3: CASSQEMGKRAGSYGYTF
J: TRBJ2-2; D: -; size: -; V: TRBV3-1; DNA: TGTGCCAGCAGCCAAGCGGCCCCAGGCACCGGGGAGCTGTTTTTT; CDR3: CASSQAAPGTGELFF
J: TRBJ2-7; D: -; size: few; V: TRBV14; DNA: TGTGCCAGCAGCCCCCGCAGGAGCTCCTACGAGCAGTACTTC; CDR3: CASSPRRSSYEQYF
J: TRBJ2-7; D: TRBD1; size: -; V: TRBV27; DNA: TGTGCCAGCAGTTTAAGGACAAATCGGGACAGGGGCCTAACCTACGAGCAGTACTTC; CDR3: CASSLRTNRDRGLTYEQYF
J: TRBJ2-7; D: TRBD2; size: -; V: TRBV20-1; DNA: TGCAGTGCTAGTCGACTAGCGGGAGACCCCTACGAGCAGTACTTC; CDR3: CSASRLAGDPYEQYF
J: TRBJ2-3; D: -; size: -; V: TRBV20-1; DNA: TGCAGTGCCCCGACTCGACTAGGGGCAGATACGCAGTATTTT; CDR3: CSAPTRLGADTQYF
J: TRBJ2-2; D: -; size: few; V: TRBV18; DNA: TGTGCCAGCTCACCGCTGGACAGCGCGAACACCGGGGAGCTGTTTTTT; CDR3: CASSPLDSANTGELFF
J: TRBJ2-1; D: TRBD2; size: -; V: TRBV28; DNA: TGTGCCAGCAGTTTATCCGGGAGGTTCAATGAGCAGTTCTTC; CDR3: CASSLSGRFNEQFF
J: TRBJ2-4; D: -; size: -; V: TRBV20-1; DNA: TGCAGTGCTAGCTTCGGTATGGGGGTTACCAAAAACATTCAGTACTTC; CDR3: CSASFGMGVTKNIQYF
J: TRBJ2-7; D: -; size: many; V: TRBV20-1; DNA: TGCAGTGCTAGAAACGGGCCCGAGCAGTACTTC; CDR3: CSARNGPEQYF
J: TRBJ2-7; D: TRBD1; size: -; V: TRBV5-1; DNA: TGCGCCAGCAGCTTGGGGTCGACAGGGTCGGCCGAGCAGTACTTC; CDR3: CASSLGSTGSAEQYF
J: TRBJ2-1; D: TRBD2; size: -; V: TRBV4-2; DNA: TGTGCCAGCAGCCCCAGACTAGCGGGCGACAGTTACAATGAGCAGTTCTTC; CDR3: CASSPRLAGDSYNEQFF
J: TRBJ2-1; D: -; size: -; V: TRBV5-1; DNA: TGCGCCAGCAGCCAAAAAACAAAGCCCAGTGAGCAGTTCTTC; CDR3: CASSQKTKPSEQFF
J: TRBJ2-7; D: -; size: -; V: TRBV20-1; DNA: TGCAGTGCTACGTCCCGGACAGACCTAGCCTTC; CDR3: CSATSRTDLAF
J: TRBJ2-5; D: TRBD1; size: few; V: TRBV7-2; DNA: TGTGCCAGCAACCCAATAAGGACAGGAGAGACCCAGTACTTC; CDR3: CASNPIRTGETQYF
J: TRBJ2-1; D: TRBD2; size: many; V: TRBV29-1; DNA: TGCAGCGCGTTCAAGAGCGGGAGTGCGGGCAATGAGCAGTTCTTC; CDR3: CSAFKSGSAGNEQFF
J: TRBJ2-3; D: -; size: -; V: TRBV7-3; DNA: TGTGCCAGCAGCTCGCCGGGACTGACAGATACGCAGTATTTT; CDR3: CASSSPGLTDTQYF
J: TRBJ2-2; D: -; size: -; V: TRBV11-2; DNA: TGTGCCAGCAGCCCCAGGGCGGAGCTGTTTTTT; CDR3: CASSPRAELFF
J: TRBJ2-5; D: -; size: few; V: TRBV28; DNA: TGTGCCAGCCGGGGGAGAGTAGGGGAGACCCAGTACTTC; CDR3: CASRGRVGETQYF
J: TRBJ2-7; D: TRBD1; size: -; V: TRBV7-6; DNA: TGTGCCAGCAGCTTAGGGGGGGGGACAGGGGTTCATTACGAGCAGTACTTC; CDR3: CASSLGGGTGVHYEQYF
J: TRBJ2-5; D: TRBD1; size: -; V: TRBV19; DNA: TGTGCCAGTAGTATGAGTGGGACAGAACAAGAGACCCAGTACTTC; CDR3: CASSMSGTEQETQYF
J: TRBJ1-5; D: -; size: -; V: TRBV28; DNA: TGTGCCAGCAATGTGGGGAATCAGCCCCAGCATTTT; CDR3: CASNVGNQPQHF
J: TRBJ1-1; D: TRBD1; size: -; V: TRBV28; DNA: TGTGCCAGCCAGACCCCGACAGGGGCTAACACTGAAGCTTTCTTT; CDR3: CASQTPTGANTEAFF
J: TRBJ2-7; D: TRBD1; size: -; V: TRBV5-6; DNA: TGTGCCAGCAGTTCTTTGGACAGGGGGTTACGCGAGCAGTACTTC; CDR3: CASSSLDRGLREQYF
J: TRBJ1-5; D: TRBD1; size: -; V: TRBV29-1; DNA: TGCAGCGCCTTGGGACAGGGGATAGGTCAGCCCCAGCATTTT; CDR3: CSALGQGIGQPQHF
J: TRBJ1-2; D: -; size: -; V: TRBV28; DNA: TGTGCCAGCAGTTTAAATCGGGGGAAAGCTAACTATGGCTACACCTTC; CDR3: CASSLNRGKANYGYTF
J: TRBJ1-2; D: -; size: -; V: TRBV7-2; DNA: TGTGCCAGCAGCTTAGACAGTACCCTTAGGGGCTACACCTTC; CDR3: CASSLDSTLRGYTF
J: TRBJ2-3; D: -; size: few; V: TRBV15; DNA: TGTGCCACCAGCAGAGGACCGGATTTCACAGATACGCAGTATTTT; CDR3: CATSRGPDFTDTQYF
J: TRBJ2-3; D: -; size: few; V: TRBV5-1; DNA: TGCGCCAGCAGAATCGGTCTGCCTTCCACAGATACGCAGTATTTT; CDR3: CASRIGLPSTDTQYF
J: TRBJ2-1; D: TRBD2; size: once; V: TRBV28; DNA: TGTGCCAGCAGCCTTAGGGCTAGCGGGAGTCTTACGCAGTTCTTC; CDR3: CASSLRASGSLTQFF
J: TRBJ2-5; D: TRBD1; size: few; V: TRBV19; DNA: TGTGCCAGTAGTACACACCGGGCAGGGGGAGAGACCCAGTACTTC; CDR3: CASSTHRAGGETQYF
J: TRBJ2-4; D: -; size: -; V: TRBV28; DNA: TGTGCCAGCAGTTTTGGAGGAGCCAAAAACATTCAGTACTTC; CDR3: CASSFGGAKNIQYF
J: TRBJ2-2; D: TRBD1; size: -; V: TRBV7-9; DNA: TGTGCCAGCAGCACCCGGGACAGGGTCTCCGGGGAGCTGTTTTTT; CDR3: CASSTRDRVSGELFF
J: TRBJ1-2; D: -; size: many; V: TRBV6-1; DNA: TGTGCCAGCAGTGCGACAGTGAAAGCATATGGCTACACCTTC; CDR3: CASSATVKAYGYTF
J: TRBJ1-5; D: TRBD1; size: -; V: TRBV2; DNA: TGTGCCAGCAGTGAATTCCTGTTAAACAGGGGCAGCAATCAGCCCCAGCATTTT; CDR3: CASSEFLLNRGSNQPQHF
J: TRBJ2-7; D: TRBD1; size: few; V: TRBV19; DNA: TGTGCCAGCCGGGACAGAGCCTACGAGCAGTACTTC; CDR3: CASRDRAYEQYF
J: TRBJ2-2; D: TRBD2; size: -; V: TRBV3-1; DNA: TGTGCCAGCAGCCCCTCCGCGGGAGGGGTGTCGGGGGAGCTGTTTTTT; CDR3: CASSPSAGGVSGELFF
J: TRBJ2-1; D: TRBD1; size: few; V: TRBV28; DNA: TGTGCCAGCAGTTTATTGGGACAGGCAGAAAATGAGCAGTTCTTC; CDR3: CASSLLGQAENEQFF
J: TRBJ2-1; D: TRBD2; size: -; V: TRBV11-2; DNA: TGTGCCAGCAGCCCGGGACTAGCGTACAATGAGCAGTTCTTC; CDR3: CASSPGLAYNEQFF
J: TRBJ2-7; D: -; size: -; V: TRBV12-3/TRBV12-4; DNA: TGTGCCAGCAGCCCCCGGACAGAAGCTAGGCCCTACGAGCAGTACTTC; CDR3: CASSPRTEARPYEQYF
J: TRBJ2-3; D: -; size: few; V: TRBV4-2; DNA: TGTGCCAGCAGCCATGCGGCGGTAGATACGCAGTATTTT; CDR3: CASSHAAVDTQYF
J: TRBJ2-5; D: -; size: -; V: TRBV24-1; DNA: TGTGCCACCAGTGATGCTGACAGAATACAAGAGACCCAGTACTTC; CDR3: CATSDADRIQETQYF